What follows are 8 T cell receptor beta chains derived from one specimen sequenced in a study of T cell responses to AZD1222 COVID-19 vaccine. Profiling relied on immunoSEQ multiplex PCR, and the TCRdb table lists in-frame clones only, not all of them. Of 150,000 to 200,000 clones detected, about 91% appear once; the ten largest clones hold 0.49%. The sample was peripheral blood, taken on day 0 of AZD1222 vaccination. The receptors originated from an adult in good health.

The CDR3 spells CASSPGGLAGGDEQFF. CDR3 coding DNA: TGTGCCAGCAGCCCGGGGGGACTAGCGGGAGGGGATGAGCAGTTCTTC. This rearrangement joins TRBV27 to TRBJ2-1; 16 nucleotides agree with TRBD2. This CDR3 comprises 16 residues. Per germline, CDR1 MNHEY and CDR2 SMNVEV (reference sequence). V lost 6 bases and J lost 8; bases outside the gene matches: 7.

The chain is built from TRBV25-1 and TRBJ1-1, with D perhaps TRBD1 (6 bases). The germline gives CDR1 MGHDK, CDR2 SYGVNS. The CDR3 runs to 15 residues. V lost 3 bases and J lost 3, with 14 bases in between. The CDR3 protein is CASSDAIQGDTEAFF. In DNA, the CDR3 is TGTGCCAGCAGTGACGCTATACAGGGTGACACTGAAGCTTTCTTT.

This clone showed up just once. CDR3 in amino acids: CSVLTGGNYGYTF. As DNA, the CDR3 is TGCAGCGTCTTAACAGGGGGAAACTATGGCTACACCTTC. The chain couples TRBV29-1 to TRBJ1-2; 8 nucleotides line up with TRBD1. The CDR3 length is 13 residues. The V segment lost 6 bases and the J segment 2 bases; nucleotides outside the gene matches: 5. Germline V gives CDR1 SQVTM, CDR2 ANQGSEA.

This clone appeared a single time. The chain combines TRBV7-9 with TRBJ1-2, with a weak D call TRBD1 (6 bases). Per the germline V gene, CDR1 is SEHNR and CDR2 is FQNEAQ (reference sequence). V shed 5 bases and J shed 3 bases, with 16 bases lying between them. The CDR3 loop spans 15 amino acids. CDR3 coding DNA: TGTGCCAGCAGCCATGCACCAAACAGGGACTATGGCTACACCTTC. Protein product: CASSHAPNRDYGYTF.

This clone has only a few counts. This sequence joins TRBV27 and TRBJ2-3; no definite D call. The CDR3 contains 12 residues. Germline V gene data show CDR1 as MNHEY and CDR2 as SMNVEV (reference sequence). V lost 6 bases, J lost 4 bases, and 8 bases lay in between. The CDR3 region has the DNA TGTGCCAGCAGCTCCCCCCCAGATACGCAGTATTTT. Translating gives CASSSPPDTQYF.

This chain joins TRBV2 and TRBJ1-6, with D hard to call. V lost 3 bases, J lost 9 bases, and 9 bases lay in between. The CDR3 totals 13 residues. Germline V gene sequence: CDR1 SNHLY, CDR2 FYNNEI. The CDR3 coding sequence is TGTGCCAGCAGTGACACGGGCGGTTCACCCCTCCACTTT. Its translation is CASSDTGGSPLHF.

This clone was detected only a few times. V and J are TRBV19 and TRBJ1-5; the D gene is possibly TRBD1 (6 bases). Trimming shortened V by 5 bases and J by 5 bases, and 13 bases separated the two germline ends. The CDR3 extends over 14 amino acids. Germline loops: CDR1 LNHDA, CDR2 SQIVND (reference sequence). This CDR3 reads CASSLGGGDQPQHF. The CDR3, as DNA: TGTGCCAGTAGTTTGGGAGGGGGAGATCAGCCCCAGCATTTT.

On this clone: The same CDR3 arises from other DNA sequences in this sample as well. The chain employs TRBV6-1 and TRBJ1-2; D remains unclear. V shed 1 base and J shed 4 bases, with 4 bases lying between them. This CDR3 contains 12 residues. CDR1 is MNHNS, CDR2 SASEGT, per germline. CDR3 in amino acids: CASSEGSYGYTF. DNA of the CDR3: TGTGCCAGCAGTGAAGGCAGCTATGGCTACACCTTC.